Listed here are 16 T cell receptor beta chains from one sample, sequenced in a study of blood T cell repertoires in COVID-19. Here immunoSEQ multiplex PCR was the method, and the copy in TCRdb shows in-frame clones only, minus some. This sample has 200,000 to 250,000 clones; around 86% occur once, and the top ten carry about 6%. Sequenced material: peripheral blood. The origin of the receptors is an older man with acute or convalescent COVID-19.

The chain couples TRBV7-2 to TRBJ2-3, with D maybe TRBD2 (5 bases). This CDR3 contains 14 residues. The V and J ends lost 5 bases and 6 bases respectively, with 15 bases between them. CDR1 SGHTA and CDR2 FQGNSA come from the germline V gene. DNA of the CDR3: TGTGCCAGCAGCCCTAGCCTAGGCGTGGATACGCAGTATTTT. Its translation: CASSPSLGVDTQYF.

The V gene is TRBV6-8, the J gene TRBJ2-7; 14 bases map to TRBD2. CDR1 is MNHGY and CDR2 is SAAAGT in the germline V gene. The CDR3 length is 15 residues. Trimming at V came to 5 bases and at J to 6 bases, leaving 6 bases not matched to a gene. The CDR3 is CASSPGLAGESEQYV. CDR3 nucleotides: TGTGCCAGCAGTCCGGGACTAGCGGGAGAGAGCGAGCAGTACGTC.

CDR3 DNA sequence: TGTGCCAGCAGCCCGGATGGGCCTAATGAAAAACTGTTTTTT. The encoded protein is CASSPDGPNEKLFF. The chain carries TRBV7-9 and TRBJ1-4; D not certain. CDR1 and CDR2 from the germline V gene are SEHNR and FQNEAQ (reference sequence). CDR3 length equals 14 residues. Trimming pared 5 bases from V and 3 bases from J, leaving 10 bases between.

The chain recombines TRBV5-1 with TRBJ2-1, with D perhaps matching TRBD2 (5 bases). V lost 0 bases and J lost 1, with 5 bases in between. Germline V lookup: CDR1 SGHRS, CDR2 YFSETQ. The CDR3 covers 14 residues. The CDR3: CASSLGESYNEQFF. The CDR3 bases are TGCGCCAGCAGCTTGGGGGAGTCCTACAATGAGCAGTTCTTC.

This clone was seen only once. The rearrangement links TRBV27 to TRBJ2-2; 12 positions agree with TRBD1. Germline trimming cut 5 bases from V and 6 bases from J; bases unmatched to any gene: 4. The CDR3 has 15 residues. The germline gives CDR1 MNHEY, CDR2 SMNVEV (reference sequence). The CDR3 nucleotides read TGTGCCAGCAGTAAGGGACAGGGGGCCGCCGGGGAGCTGTTTTTT. Protein sequence: CASSKGQGAAGELFF.

The V and J genes are TRBV19 and TRBJ2-1; maybe TRBD2 (6 bases). This CDR3 contains 21 residues. V lost 5 bases, J lost 1 base, and 30 bases lay in between. Germline CDR1 is LNHDA and CDR2 is SQIVND (reference sequence). The CDR3 DNA reads TGTGCCAGTAGTCCCGAGGGGCCGCGGACTATAACGGTGGGGTCCTACAATGAGCAGTTCTTC. Amino acids: CASSPEGPRTITVGSYNEQFF. Together with reference TRBV19 and TRBJ2-1, the CDR3 gives the full variable domain: DGGITQSPKYLFRKEGQNVTLSCEQNLNHDAMYWYRQDPGQGLRLIYYSQIVNDFQKGDIAEGYSVSREKKESFPLTVTSAQKNPTAFYLCASSPEGPRTITVGSYNEQFFGPGTRLTVL.

V is TRBV7-6 and J is TRBJ2-1; 11 bases agree with TRBD2. This CDR3 contains 17 residues. Germline loops: CDR1 SGHVS, CDR2 FNYEAQ. The V and J ends lost 7 bases and 2 bases, in that order; junction bases with no gene match: 10. The CDR3 DNA follows: TGTGCCAGCACCAACCCACTAGCGGGAGTCACCTACAATGAGCAGTTCTTC. Amino acids: CASTNPLAGVTYNEQFF.

This chain joins TRBV12-3 or TRBV12-4 and TRBJ1-1, with D tentatively TRBD1 (6 bases). The CDR3 consists of 12 residues. V lost 3 bases to trimming and J lost 6 bases, with 8 bases between them. Here the CDR3 DNA reads TGTGCCAGCAGTTTCCCAGGGGCTGAAGCTTTCTTT. This encodes CASSFPGAEAFF.

V gene TRBV28 combines with J gene TRBJ1-5; D is perhaps TRBD1 (6 bases). The CDR3 is made up of 14 amino acids. V shed 4 bases and J shed 4 bases, with 11 bases lying between them. The germline gives CDR1 MDHEN, CDR2 SYDVKM. Written as DNA, the CDR3 is TGTGCCAGCAGTTCCTCGACAGGAAATCAGCCCCAGCATTTT. This encodes CASSSSTGNQPQHF. The whole variable domain, remainder taken from reference TRBV28 and TRBJ1-5, is DVKVTQSSRYLVKRTGEKVFLECVQDMDHENMFWYRQDPGLGLRLIYFSYDVKMKEKGDIPEGYSVSREKKERFSLILESASTNQTSMYLCASSSSTGNQPQHFGDGTRLSIL.

The chain carries TRBV18 and TRBJ2-3; 13 bases align to TRBD2. The CDR3 covers 18 residues. Germline V gives CDR1 KGHSH, CDR2 LQKENI. The J segment lost 0 bases and the V segment lost 1 base, leaving 4 bases of the junction unmatched. CDR3 in amino acids: CASSPLGLAGESTDTQYF. CDR3 nucleotides: TGTGCCAGCTCACCACTTGGACTAGCGGGAGAGAGCACAGATACGCAGTATTTT. The variable domain in full, with the rest retrieved from reference TRBV18 and TRBJ2-3, is NAGVMQNPRHLVRRRGQEARLRCSPMKGHSHVYWYRQLPEEGLKFMVYLQKENIIDESGMPKERFSAEFPKEGPSILRIQQVVRGDSAAYFCASSPLGLAGESTDTQYFGPGTRLTVL.

V is TRBV19 and J is TRBJ1-6, with 9 bases that match TRBD1. CDR3 size: 14 residues. The J segment lost 7 bases and the V segment lost 4 bases, leaving 2 bases of the junction unmatched. Germline-derived CDR1 and CDR2 are LNHDA and SQIVND (reference sequence). In nucleotides, the CDR3 is TGTGCCAGTAGTACCGGGACAGGGAATTCACCCCTCCACTTT. Protein sequence: CASSTGTGNSPLHF. Drawing the rest from reference TRBV19 and TRBJ1-6, the complete variable domain is DGGITQSPKYLFRKEGQNVTLSCEQNLNHDAMYWYRQDPGQGLRLIYYSQIVNDFQKGDIAEGYSVSREKKESFPLTVTSAQKNPTAFYLCASSTGTGNSPLHFGNGTRLTVT.

This clone has only a few counts. V and J are TRBV29-1 and TRBJ1-1; D remains ambiguous. Trimming left V 6 bases short and J 3 bases short, with 5 bases between. Germline CDR1 reads SQVTM; CDR2 reads ANQGSEA. This CDR3 is built from 10 residues. The CDR3 bases are TGCAGCGTGACACACACTGAAGCTTTCTTT. The encoded protein is CSVTHTEAFF. The entire variable domain, with the rest obtained from reference TRBV29-1 and TRBJ1-1, is as follows: SAVISQKPSRDICQRGTSLTIQCQVDSQVTMMFWYRQQPGQSLTLIATANQGSEATYESGFVIDKFPISRPNLTFSTLTVSNMSPEDSSIYLCSVTHTEAFFGQGTRLTVV.

V and J are TRBV3-1 (or the pseudogene TRBV3-2) and TRBJ1-1; 9 nucleotides line up with TRBD1. V was pared by 3 bases and J by 6 bases, with 5 bases of the junction left unmatched. The germline CDR1 and CDR2 sequences are LGHDT and YNNKEL (reference sequence). The CDR3 contains 14 residues. The CDR3 sequence is CASSHADRGAEAFF. The CDR3 coding sequence is TGTGCCAGCAGCCATGCGGACAGGGGAGCTGAAGCTTTCTTT.

The chain has TRBV7-2 and TRBJ2-7, with D possibly matching TRBD1 (6 bases). The CDR3 consists of 14 residues. V lost 3 bases and J 2 bases, leaving 11 bases between the germline ends. Germline-derived CDR1 and CDR2 are SGHTA and FQGNSA. The CDR3: CASSFMTGPYEQYV. CDR3 DNA sequence: TGTGCCAGCAGCTTTATGACAGGACCCTACGAGCAGTACGTC.

The chain couples TRBV20-1 to TRBJ1-1; D not resolved. Germline V lookup: CDR1 DFQATT, CDR2 SNEGSKA (reference sequence). The CDR3 is 11 residues long. V dropped 7 bases and J dropped 5 bases, with 11 bases sitting between them. CDR3: CSVEGLTEAFF. CDR3 DNA: TGCAGTGTTGAGGGTTTGACTGAAGCTTTCTTT.

The chain couples TRBV27 to TRBJ1-1, with 8 bases identical to TRBD1. Looked up from germline, CDR1 is MNHEY and CDR2 is SMNVEV (reference sequence). There are 15 residues in the CDR3. V shed 4 bases and J 1 base; nucleotides not matched to a gene: 5. The CDR3 DNA sequence: TGTGCCAGCAGTTATGGGGACAGGTCGAACACTGAAGCTTTCTTT. Amino acid sequence: CASSYGDRSNTEAFF.